This T cell receptor beta chain was captured by sequencing in a study of cytomegalovirus exposure and HLA in healthy donors. Study findings and constraints: Presence/absence analyses rested on an assumption that sequencing depth was roughly uniform across donors. Certain sequence variants were highly shared and formed a cluster, and this cluster was likely a sequencing artifact. In a later analysis, most CMV-associated TCR beta chains appeared HLA-restricted.

This CDR3 has 16 amino acids. V was cut by 5 bases and J by 3 bases, with 19 bases left in between. Per germline, CDR1 MNHEY and CDR2 SMNVEV (reference sequence). PCR used 60 Vbeta primers and 13 Jbeta primers. Generated by immunoSEQ multiplex PCR, the TCRdb table keeps only in-frame clones and is missing some. The profile shows 85,000 to 120,000 clones, over 55% of them singletons. In the case of this clone: Antigen: not known.

Sequences were obtained from PBMCs. This TCR derives from a female donor in good health and CMV-seronegative. The chain couples TRBV27 to TRBJ2-5; TRBD1 might be the D (6 bases). CDR3 nucleotide sequence: TGTGCCAGCAGTCTCATCGGCACCAGGGGTAAAGAGACCCAGTACTTC. It specifies CASSLIGTRGKETQYF.